The rows below give T cell receptor beta chains drawn from one sample of a study of beta chain features in type 1 diabetes. Produced via immunoSEQ multiplex PCR; TCRdb's table is partial and in-frame only. The sample includes 860,000 or so clones, under 20% seen only once; the top ten take 0.023%. The sample consisted of naive CD4+ T cells from blood. All receptors come from a young woman in good health. Each CDR3 is given with its conserved first and last residue. D genes are given only for firm matches. A clone size is listed for some rows: how often the clone was seen (once, few, many), or a class if it is expanded.

abundance,d_gene,v_gene,j_gene,CDR3aa,CDR3nt
few,-,TRBV7-3,TRBJ1-1,CASSFTANTEAFF,TGTGCCAGCAGCTTTACAGCGAACACTGAAGCTTTCTTT
-,TRBD2,TRBV11-2,TRBJ2-3,CASSARLAGGTDTQYF,TGTGCCAGCAGCGCGAGACTAGCGGGGGGCACAGATACGCAGTATTTT
-,-,TRBV5-6,TRBJ2-7,CASSVEQSYEQYF,TGTGCCAGCAGTGTAGAACAGTCCTACGAGCAGTACTTC
-,-,TRBV28,TRBJ1-5,CASRATQGGQPQHF,TGTGCCAGCAGGGCTACACAGGGTGGGCAGCCCCAGCATTTT
-,-,TRBV7-2,TRBJ2-7,CASSLGVNSNTRQYF,TGTGCCAGCAGCTTAGGAGTTAATTCCAATACGAGGCAGTACTTC
-,TRBD2,TRBV5-1,TRBJ2-1,CASSLVAGGWNEQFF,TGCGCCAGCAGCTTGGTGGCGGGAGGGTGGAATGAGCAGTTCTTC
few,TRBD2,TRBV7-6,TRBJ2-3,CASSPRGGAGKESDTQYF,TGTGCCAGCAGCCCCCGGGGGGGGGCAGGGAAGGAGTCAGATACGCAGTATTTT
few,-,TRBV11-2,TRBJ2-2,CASSLLPTGELFF,TGTGCCAGCAGCTTGCTGCCGACCGGGGAGCTGTTTTTT
-,-,TRBV10-3,TRBJ2-1,CAISKTPPGSYNEQFF,TGTGCCATTTCCAAAACCCCCCCTGGCTCCTACAATGAGCAGTTCTTC
-,-,TRBV28,TRBJ1-2,CASSRKGGLAYLHGYTF,TGTGCCAGCAGCCGAAAGGGGGGGTTGGCCTATCTCCATGGCTACACCTTC
few,-,TRBV2,TRBJ2-1,CASSDRSRLHEQFF,TGTGCCAGCAGTGATCGATCTAGACTCCATGAGCAGTTCTTC